The TCR beta chain under discussion was sequenced for a study of blood T cell repertoires in COVID-19. Overall study: Samples of COVID-19 (acute and convalescent) were obtained from the United States, Italy and Spain.

Germline-derived CDR1 and CDR2 are SNHLY and FYNNEI. The CDR3 runs 19 residues. The V and J ends lost 8 bases and 1 base respectively, with 24 bases between them. In the study's own analysis: By means of reference gene primer amplification, nucleated cell counts were estimated. Clones were read by immunoSEQ multiplex PCR, and TCRdb kept only the in-frame ones, dropping some. V, J and clone size are those of that table, while D and trimming were read from the DNA. The top ten clones hold around 7% of a sample with about 200,000 clones, around 86% of them seen once. The receptor was isolated from a man aged 35 to 55 with acute or convalescent COVID-19. This chain connects TRBV2 to TRBJ2-6; TRBD1 might be the D (5 bases). The sample comprised peripheral blood. In nucleotides, the CDR3 is TGTGCCAGCTTCGGCAGGGTGAATAATAGGATGTCTGGGGCCAACGTCCTGACTTTC. This codes for CASFGRVNNRMSGANVLTF.